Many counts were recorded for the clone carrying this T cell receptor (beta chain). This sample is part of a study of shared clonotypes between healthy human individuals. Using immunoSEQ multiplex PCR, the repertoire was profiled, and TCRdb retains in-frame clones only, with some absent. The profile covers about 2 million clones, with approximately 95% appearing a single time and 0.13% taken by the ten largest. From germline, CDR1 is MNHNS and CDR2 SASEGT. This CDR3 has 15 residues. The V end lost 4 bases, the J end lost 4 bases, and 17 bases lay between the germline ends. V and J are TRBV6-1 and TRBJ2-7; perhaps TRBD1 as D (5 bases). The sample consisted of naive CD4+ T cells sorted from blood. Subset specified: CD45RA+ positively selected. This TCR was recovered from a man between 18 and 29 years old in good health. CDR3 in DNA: TGTGCCAGCAGTGGAGCCGCCACAGGTCCGTACGAGCAGTACTTC. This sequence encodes CASSGAATGPYEQYF.